The present entry profiles one T cell receptor (beta chain) with its context. This sample also contains other DNA sequences that code for the same CDR3. These data belong to a study of sequential checkpoint blockade in melanoma. Study details: Randomization was 1:1 between first-line nivolumab→ipilimumab and ipilimumab→nivolumab. After both sequences, patients received maintenance nivolumab.

Sequenced by immunoSEQ multiplex PCR; TCRdb stores in-frame clones only, minus some. The sample carries 15,000 or so clones, about 68% recorded once. V dropped 2 bases and J dropped 3; count of bases not matched to a gene: 7. The germline CDR1 and CDR2 sequences are ENHRY and SYGVKD. The CDR3 is 16 amino acids. Indicated treatment: randomized to nivolumab then ipilimumab (arm A) or the reverse (arm B). No patient had prior DNA-damaging chemotherapy. Sorted cells were live CD3+CD8+, lacking CD19 and CD56, from PBMCs. The specimen comprised CD8+ T cells sorted from blood (inferred from file names), sampled from a patient given nivolumab and ipilimumab in sequence. The chain uses TRBV10-3 and TRBJ1-5, with 7 nucleotides matching TRBD1. This clonotype was sampled from a human donor with melanoma. The CDR3 spells CAISEKPGQHNQPQHF. DNA of the CDR3: TGTGCCATCAGTGAGAAACCGGGACAGCACAATCAGCCCCAGCATTTT.